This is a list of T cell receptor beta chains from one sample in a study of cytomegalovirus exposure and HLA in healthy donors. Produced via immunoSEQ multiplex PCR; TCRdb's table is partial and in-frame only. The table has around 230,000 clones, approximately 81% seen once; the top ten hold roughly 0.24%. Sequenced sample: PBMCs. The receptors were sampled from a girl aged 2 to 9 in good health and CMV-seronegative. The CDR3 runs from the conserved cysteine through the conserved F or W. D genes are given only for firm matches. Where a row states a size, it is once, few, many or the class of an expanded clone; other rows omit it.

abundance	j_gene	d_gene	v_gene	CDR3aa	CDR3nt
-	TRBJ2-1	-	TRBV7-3	CASSLTHGGHNEQFF	TGTGCCAGCAGCTTAACCCACGGGGGGCACAATGAGCAGTTCTTC
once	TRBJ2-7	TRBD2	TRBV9	CASSNLAGLSGEQYF	TGTGCCAGCAGTAACCTAGCGGGACTCTCGGGGGAGCAGTACTTC
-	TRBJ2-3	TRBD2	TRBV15	CATSRVPGGLDTQYF	TGTGCCACCAGCAGAGTCCCGGGAGGGTTAGATACGCAGTATTTT
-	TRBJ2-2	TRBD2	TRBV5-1	CASSFLAGGNTGELFF	TGCGCCAGCAGCTTTTTAGCGGGAGGGAACACCGGGGAGCTGTTTTTT
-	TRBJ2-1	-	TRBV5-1	CASSSPGLHNEQFF	TGCGCCAGCAGCTCCCCGGGACTTCACAATGAGCAGTTCTTC
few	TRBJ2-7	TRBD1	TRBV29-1	CSVRTGRLGEQYF	TGCAGCGTTAGGACAGGCAGGCTGGGCGAGCAGTACTTC
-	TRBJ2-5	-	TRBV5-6	CASSLSETQYF	TGTGCCAGCAGCTTGTCGGAGACCCAGTACTTC
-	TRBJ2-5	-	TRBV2	CASSAQETQYF	TGTGCCAGCAGTGCTCAAGAGACCCAGTACTTC
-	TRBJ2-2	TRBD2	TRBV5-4	CASSRATSGISGELFF	TGTGCCAGCAGCCGGGCGACTAGCGGGATAAGCGGGGAGCTGTTTTTT
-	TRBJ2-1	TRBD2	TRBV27	CASSGSGRAPEQFF	TGTGCCAGCAGTGGTAGCGGGAGGGCCCCTGAGCAGTTCTTC
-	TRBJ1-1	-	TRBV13	CASSLRGTSEAFF	TGTGCCAGCAGCTTAAGAGGGACTTCTGAAGCTTTCTTT
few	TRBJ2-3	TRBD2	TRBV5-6	CASSSTSGRPLSTDTQYF	TGTGCCAGCAGCTCGACTAGCGGGAGGCCCCTTTCCACAGATACGCAGTATTTT
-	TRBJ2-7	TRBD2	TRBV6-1	CASSAKVAGKDEQYF	TGTGCCAGCAGTGCGAAGGTAGCGGGGAAAGACGAGCAGTACTTC
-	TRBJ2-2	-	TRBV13	CASSSTNTGELFF	TGTGCCAGCAGCTCTACGAACACCGGGGAGCTGTTTTTT